The present T cell receptor (beta chain) was sequenced within a study of OX40 agonist ivuxolimab in advanced cancers. Some clones are missing from TCRdb's copy, which holds only in-frame ones; the method was immunoSEQ multiplex PCR. Of over 60,000 clones listed, roughly 84% were seen once; the top ten hold around 2.1%. The V end lost 5 bases, the J end lost 4 bases, and 20 bases lay between the germline ends. This CDR3 is 16 amino acids long. Germline CDR1 reads MDHEN; CDR2 reads SYDVKM. V is TRBV28 and J is TRBJ1-2; no definite D call. The material was CD4+ or CD8+ T cells sorted from blood, obtained in a trial of the OX40 agonist ivuxolimab. This receptor was obtained from an adult with an advanced solid tumor such as melanoma, head and neck, liver or kidney cancer. Written as DNA, the CDR3 is TGTGCCAGCAGTCCCCCACTGGGCATCGGAATCTATGGCTACACCTTC. Translating it yields CASSPPLGIGIYGYTF.